This paragraph covers one TCR beta chain sequence. The V end lost 7 bases, the J end lost 5 bases, and 14 bases lay between the germline ends. This CDR3 has 13 amino acids. Germline V lookup: CDR1 MNHEY, CDR2 SVGAGI. The data are from a study of blood T cell repertoires in COVID-19. Only in-frame clones appear in the TCRdb table, and some are missing; sequencing was by immunoSEQ multiplex PCR. The sample holds hundreds of thousands of clones; roughly nine tenths are singletons and the top ten take around 1.8%. This receptor was obtained from a woman aged 18-29 years with acute COVID-19. The genes are TRBV6-5 and TRBJ1-1, with a possible D match to TRBD1 (5 bases). The sample comprised PBMCs or T cells enriched from blood (not recorded which). The CDR3 nucleotides are TGTGCCAGCACCCCCCCAGGGAGGACTGAAGCTTTCTTT. Amino acid sequence: CASTPPGRTEAFF.